This T cell receptor (beta chain) was sequenced for a study of blood T cell repertoires in COVID-19 (dated by TCRdb to about 2020). Some background on the complete study: Collaborator samples came from the United States, Italy and Spain and covered acute and convalescent phases of COVID-19. The prospective study material was composed of cDNA or gDNA derived from T cells, B-cell-depleted T cells, or PBMCs. Samples came from the ongoing ImmuneRACE study (first 160 participants) plus 1,254 subjects from 6 global collaborators. A freely available public database, intended as a resource for researchers studying the immune response to SARS-CoV-2, is where the repertoires were released. The dataset comprised deeply sampled blood TCRbeta repertoires from subjects exposed to, actively infected with, or recovered from COVID-19. Where available, HLA class I and class II types were obtained from metadata supplied by the sample provider rather than from assay-based typing. A de-identified subject ID, COVID-19 status, age in years and sex were almost always included in the sample metadata.

The immunoSEQ Assay, a bias-controlled multiplex PCR, was used to amplify TCRbeta CDR3 regions from genomic DNA. The study's processing was this. The number of nucleated cells in each sample was estimated from the amplification of reference gene primers within the assay. To quantify the absolute abundance of each unique TCRbeta CDR3 rearrangement, sequence reads were collapsed and filtered. Productive Simpson clonality was computed per sample as the square root of Simpson's diversity index over productive rearrangements. TCRdb carries this immuneACCESS record with in-frame sequences only. Its versions omit some clonotypes, under half of them owing to an unresolved V gene in the studies checked, with the rest unexplained. D and trimming come from the DNA, and the V and J calls and clone size come from that table. For this sample the table gives 90,000 to 120,000 clones, of which roughly 69% were detected only once. The ten largest account for approximately 5.9% of the sample.

Spanning cysteine to phenylalanine, the CDR3 consists of 15 amino acids. Of the read, only the CDR3 DNA is kept; its 45 bases are in frame from base 1. V is clipped by 6 bases and J by 4 bases, and the sequence between their germline boundaries is 17 bases long. From the germline V gene (reference sequence), CDR1 is SEHNR and CDR2 is FQNEAQ. As for this clone: Its antigen target is currently unknown. No base quality information exists; no much larger clone differs at one position.

The collaborating institutions used their own protocols to collect whole blood in K2EDTA tubes. For TCRbeta analysis, collaborators shipped samples in one of three forms: frozen whole blood, isolated PBMCs, or DNA extracted from either of those sample types. What the study reported, not specific to this receptor: How much clinical and demographic metadata was included differed by source and by participant, and the metadata was provided uncurated.

The sequence was collected from a man of 80 years or more with acute or convalescent COVID-19. The V and J segments used are TRBV7-9 and TRBJ2-3, and the D gene may be TRBD2, 6 bases matching. The sample consisted of peripheral blood. CDR3 protein: CASRGRDGIPDTQYF. In nucleotides, the sequence is TGTGCCAGCAGGGGGCGGGACGGCATCCCAGATACGCAGTATTTT.